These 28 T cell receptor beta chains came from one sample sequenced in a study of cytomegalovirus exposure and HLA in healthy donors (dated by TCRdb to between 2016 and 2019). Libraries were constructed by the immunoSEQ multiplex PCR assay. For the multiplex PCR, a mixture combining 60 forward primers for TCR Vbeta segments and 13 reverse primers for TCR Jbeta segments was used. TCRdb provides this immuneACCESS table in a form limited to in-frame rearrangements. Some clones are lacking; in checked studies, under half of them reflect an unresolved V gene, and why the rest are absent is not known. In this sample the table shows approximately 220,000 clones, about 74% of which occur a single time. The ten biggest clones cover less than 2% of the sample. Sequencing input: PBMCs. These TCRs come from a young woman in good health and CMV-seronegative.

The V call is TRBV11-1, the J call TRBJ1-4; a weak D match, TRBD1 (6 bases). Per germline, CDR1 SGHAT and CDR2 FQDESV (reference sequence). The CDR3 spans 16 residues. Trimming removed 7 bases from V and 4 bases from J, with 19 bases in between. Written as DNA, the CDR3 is TGTGCCAGCACCAACCCCTTGCACAGGGATAATGAAAAACTGTTTTTT. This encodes CASTNPLHRDNEKLFF.

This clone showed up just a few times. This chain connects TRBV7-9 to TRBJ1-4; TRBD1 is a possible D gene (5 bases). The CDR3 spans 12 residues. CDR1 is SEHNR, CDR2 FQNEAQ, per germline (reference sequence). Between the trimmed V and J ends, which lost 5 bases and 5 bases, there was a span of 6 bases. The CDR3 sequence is CASSRTNEKLFF. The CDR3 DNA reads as TGTGCCAGCAGCCGGACAAATGAAAAACTGTTTTTT.

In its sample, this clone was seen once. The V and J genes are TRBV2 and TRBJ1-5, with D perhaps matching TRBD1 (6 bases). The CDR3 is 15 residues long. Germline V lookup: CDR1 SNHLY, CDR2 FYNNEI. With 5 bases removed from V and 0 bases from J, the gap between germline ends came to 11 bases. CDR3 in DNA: TGTGCCAGCAGTTCAGGGACATATAGCAATCAGCCCCAGCATTTT. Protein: CASSSGTYSNQPQHF.

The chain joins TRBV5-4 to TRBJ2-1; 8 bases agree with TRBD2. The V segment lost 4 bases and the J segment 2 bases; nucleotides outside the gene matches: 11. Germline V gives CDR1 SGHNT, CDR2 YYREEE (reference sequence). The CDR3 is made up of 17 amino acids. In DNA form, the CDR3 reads TGTGCCAGCAGCGGGTTAGGGAGCGGGGGAGCCTACAATGAGCAGTTCTTC. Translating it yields CASSGLGSGGAYNEQFF.

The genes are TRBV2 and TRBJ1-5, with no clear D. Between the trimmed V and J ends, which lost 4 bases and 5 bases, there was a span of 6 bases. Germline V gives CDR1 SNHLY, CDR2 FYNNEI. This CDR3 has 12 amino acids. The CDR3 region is CASSASDQPQHF. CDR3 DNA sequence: TGTGCCAGCAGTGCGTCGGATCAGCCCCAGCATTTT. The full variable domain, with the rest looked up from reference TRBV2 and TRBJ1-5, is EPEVTQTPSHQVTQMGQEVILRCVPISNHLYFYWYRQILGQKVEFLVSFYNNEISEKSEIFDDQFSVERPDGSNFTLKIRSTKLEDSAMYFCASSASDQPQHFGDGTRLSIL.

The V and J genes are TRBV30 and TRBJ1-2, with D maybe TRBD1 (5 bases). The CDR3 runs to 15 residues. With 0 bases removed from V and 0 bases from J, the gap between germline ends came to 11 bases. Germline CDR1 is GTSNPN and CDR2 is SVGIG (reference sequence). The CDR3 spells CAWSVLGAANYGYTF. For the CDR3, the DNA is TGTGCCTGGAGTGTATTAGGGGCGGCTAACTATGGCTACACCTTC.

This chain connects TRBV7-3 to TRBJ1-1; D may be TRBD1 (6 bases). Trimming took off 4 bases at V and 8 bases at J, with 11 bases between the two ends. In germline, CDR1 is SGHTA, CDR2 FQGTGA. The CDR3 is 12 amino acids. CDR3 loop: CASSYGQGEAFF. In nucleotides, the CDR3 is TGTGCCAGCAGCTATGGCCAGGGGGAAGCTTTCTTT. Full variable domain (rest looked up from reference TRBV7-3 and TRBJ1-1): GAGVSQTPSNKVTEKGKYVELRCDPISGHTALYWYRQSLGQGPEFLIYFQGTGAADDSGLPNDRFFAVRPEGSVSTLKIQRTERGDSAVYLCASSYGQGEAFFGQGTRLTVV.

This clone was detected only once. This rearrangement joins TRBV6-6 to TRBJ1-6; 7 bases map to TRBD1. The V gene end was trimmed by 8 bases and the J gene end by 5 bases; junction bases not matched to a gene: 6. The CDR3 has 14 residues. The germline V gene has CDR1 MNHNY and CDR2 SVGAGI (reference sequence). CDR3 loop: CASAGGSHNSPLHF. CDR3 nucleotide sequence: TGTGCCAGCGCAGGGGGTTCGCATAATTCACCCCTCCACTTT.

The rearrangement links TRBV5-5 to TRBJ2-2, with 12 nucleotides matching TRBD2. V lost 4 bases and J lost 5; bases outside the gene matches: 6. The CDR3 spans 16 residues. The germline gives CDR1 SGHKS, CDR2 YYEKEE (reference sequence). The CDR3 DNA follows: TGTGCCAGCAGCCCTAAAGGACTAGCGGGAACCGGGGAGCTGTTTTTT. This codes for CASSPKGLAGTGELFF. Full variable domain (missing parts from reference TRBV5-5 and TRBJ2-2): DAGVTQSPTHLIKTRGQQVTLRCSPISGHKSVSWYQQVLGQGPQFIFQYYEKEERGRGNFPDRFSARQFPNYSSELNVNALLLGDSALYLCASSPKGLAGTGELFFGEGSRLTVL.

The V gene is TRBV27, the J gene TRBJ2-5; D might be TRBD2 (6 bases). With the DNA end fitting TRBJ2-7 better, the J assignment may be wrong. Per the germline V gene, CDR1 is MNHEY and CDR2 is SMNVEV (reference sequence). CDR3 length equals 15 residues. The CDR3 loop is CASSPPGLLSYEQYF. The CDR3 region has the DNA TGTGCCAGCAGTCCACCGGGACTTCTCTCCTACGAGCAGTACTTC.

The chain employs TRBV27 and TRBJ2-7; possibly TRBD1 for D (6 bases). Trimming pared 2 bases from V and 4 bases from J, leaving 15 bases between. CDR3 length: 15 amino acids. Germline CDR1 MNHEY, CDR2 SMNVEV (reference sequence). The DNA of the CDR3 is TGTGCCAGCAGTTTACGGGACACAAGGATGTACGAGCAGTACTTC. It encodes CASSLRDTRMYEQYF.

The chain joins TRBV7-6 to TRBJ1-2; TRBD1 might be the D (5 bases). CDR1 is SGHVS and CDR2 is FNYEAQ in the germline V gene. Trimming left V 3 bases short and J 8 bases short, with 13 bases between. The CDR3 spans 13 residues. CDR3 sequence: CASSFRGSEGYTF. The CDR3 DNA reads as TGTGCCAGCAGCTTTAGGGGTTCGGAAGGCTACACCTTC.

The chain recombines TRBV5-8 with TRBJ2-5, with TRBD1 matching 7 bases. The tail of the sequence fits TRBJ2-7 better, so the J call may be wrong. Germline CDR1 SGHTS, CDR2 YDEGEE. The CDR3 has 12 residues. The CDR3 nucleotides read TGTGCCAGCACCAGGGGGTACGACGAGCAGTACTTC. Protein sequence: CASTRGYDEQYF.

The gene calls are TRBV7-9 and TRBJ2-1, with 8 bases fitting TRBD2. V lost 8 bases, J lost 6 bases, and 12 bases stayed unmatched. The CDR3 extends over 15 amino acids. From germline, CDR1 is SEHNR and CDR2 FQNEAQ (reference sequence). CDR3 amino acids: CASGPTSDSLNEQFF. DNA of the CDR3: TGTGCCAGCGGACCGACTAGCGACAGCCTCAATGAGCAGTTCTTC.

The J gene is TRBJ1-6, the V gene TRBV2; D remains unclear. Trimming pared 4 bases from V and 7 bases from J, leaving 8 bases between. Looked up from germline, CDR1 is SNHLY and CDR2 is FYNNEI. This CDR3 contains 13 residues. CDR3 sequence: CASSAEVNSPLHF. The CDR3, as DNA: TGTGCCAGCAGTGCAGAGGTGAATTCACCCCTCCACTTT.

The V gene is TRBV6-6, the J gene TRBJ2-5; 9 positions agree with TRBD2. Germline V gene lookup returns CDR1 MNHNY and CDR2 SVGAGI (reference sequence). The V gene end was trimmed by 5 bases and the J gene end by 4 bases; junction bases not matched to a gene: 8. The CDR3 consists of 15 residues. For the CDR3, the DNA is TGTGCCAGCAGTAGCGGCGGGAGGGGAGGAGAGACCCAGTACTTC. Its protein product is CASSSGGRGGETQYF.

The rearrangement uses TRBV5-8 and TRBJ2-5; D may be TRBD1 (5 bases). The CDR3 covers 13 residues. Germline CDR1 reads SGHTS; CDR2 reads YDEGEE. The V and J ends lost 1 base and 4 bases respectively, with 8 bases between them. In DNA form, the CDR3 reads TGTGCCAGCAGCTTGTTAGGGGCAGAGACCCAGTACTTC. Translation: CASSLLGAETQYF.

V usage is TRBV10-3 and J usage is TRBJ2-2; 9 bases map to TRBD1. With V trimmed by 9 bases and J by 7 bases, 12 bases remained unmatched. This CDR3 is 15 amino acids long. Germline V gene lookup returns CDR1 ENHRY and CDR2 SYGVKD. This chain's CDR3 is CAIGSQGAVGGELFF. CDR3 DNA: TGTGCCATAGGGTCACAGGGGGCGGTAGGCGGGGAGCTGTTTTTT.

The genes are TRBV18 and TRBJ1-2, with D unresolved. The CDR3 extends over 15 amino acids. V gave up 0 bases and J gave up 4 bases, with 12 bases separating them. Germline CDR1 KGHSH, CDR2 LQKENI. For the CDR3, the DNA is TGTGCCAGCTCACCACCCGGGAAGACTCGCTATGGCTACACCTTC. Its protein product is CASSPPGKTRYGYTF.

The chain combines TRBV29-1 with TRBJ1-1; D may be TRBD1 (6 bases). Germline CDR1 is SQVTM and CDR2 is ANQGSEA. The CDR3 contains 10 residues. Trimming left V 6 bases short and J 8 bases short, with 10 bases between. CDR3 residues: CSVETGEAFF. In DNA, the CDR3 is TGCAGCGTCGAAACAGGGGAAGCTTTCTTT.

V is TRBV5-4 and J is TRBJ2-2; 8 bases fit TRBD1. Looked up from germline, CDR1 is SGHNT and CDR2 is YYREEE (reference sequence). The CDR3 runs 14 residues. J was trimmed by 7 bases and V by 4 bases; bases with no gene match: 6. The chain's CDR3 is CASSVGQGIGELFF. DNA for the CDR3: TGTGCCAGCAGCGTTGGACAGGGAATCGGGGAGCTGTTTTTT.

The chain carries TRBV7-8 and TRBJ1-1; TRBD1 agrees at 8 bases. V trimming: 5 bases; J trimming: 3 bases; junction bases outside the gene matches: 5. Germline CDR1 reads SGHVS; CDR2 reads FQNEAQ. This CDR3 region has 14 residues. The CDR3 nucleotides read TGTGCCAGCAGCGCGTTGACAGGGGACACTGAAGCTTTCTTT. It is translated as CASSALTGDTEAFF.

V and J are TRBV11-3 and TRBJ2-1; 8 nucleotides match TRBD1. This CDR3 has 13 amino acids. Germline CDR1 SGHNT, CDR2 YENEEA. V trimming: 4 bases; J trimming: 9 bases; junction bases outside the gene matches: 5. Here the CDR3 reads CASSSTGVGEQFF. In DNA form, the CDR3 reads TGTGCCAGCAGCTCGACAGGGGTCGGTGAGCAGTTCTTC.

The CDR3, as DNA: TGTGCCAGCAGCTTCTTCCAGGGAACGGACACTGAAGCTTTCTTT. It specifies CASSFFQGTDTEAFF. The chain employs TRBV11-2 and TRBJ1-1; a weak D match, TRBD1 (5 bases). This CDR3 region has 15 residues. CDR1 and CDR2 (germline): SGHAT, FQNNGV. V lost 3 bases, J lost 3 bases, and 14 bases lay in between.

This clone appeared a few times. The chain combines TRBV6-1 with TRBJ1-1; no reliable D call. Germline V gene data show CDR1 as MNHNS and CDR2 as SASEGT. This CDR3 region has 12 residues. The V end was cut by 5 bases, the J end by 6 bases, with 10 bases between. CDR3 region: CASSPGSPEAFF. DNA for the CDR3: TGTGCCAGCAGTCCCGGGTCTCCTGAAGCTTTCTTT.

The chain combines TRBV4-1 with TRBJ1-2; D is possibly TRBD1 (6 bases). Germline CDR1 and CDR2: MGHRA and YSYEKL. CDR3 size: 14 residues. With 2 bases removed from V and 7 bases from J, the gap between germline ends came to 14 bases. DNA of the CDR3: TGCGCCAGCAGCCAAATCGAGACAGGACTTGGCTACACCTTC. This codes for CASSQIETGLGYTF.

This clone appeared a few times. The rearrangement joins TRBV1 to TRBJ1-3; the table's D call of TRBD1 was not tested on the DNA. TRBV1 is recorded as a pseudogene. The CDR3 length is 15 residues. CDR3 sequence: CTSSLDRGTGNTIYF. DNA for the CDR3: TGCACCAGCAGCCTTGACAGGGGGACTGGAAACACCATATATTTT.

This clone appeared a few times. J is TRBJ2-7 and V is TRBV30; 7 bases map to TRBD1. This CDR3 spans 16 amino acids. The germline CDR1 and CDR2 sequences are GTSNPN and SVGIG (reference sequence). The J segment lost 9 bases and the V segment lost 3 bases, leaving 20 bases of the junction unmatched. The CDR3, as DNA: TGTGCCTGGAGAGCTAAATACGACAGGGTCTCTTCAGGGCAGTACTTC. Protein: CAWRAKYDRVSSGQYF.